Described below is a single TCR beta chain sequence and its context. These data belong to a study of technical replicates of blood from a few donors. In germline, CDR1 is SGHRS, CDR2 YFSETQ. The CDR3 is 13 residues long. V shed 3 bases, J shed 1 base, and the junction held 0 bases outside the gene matches. Using immunoSEQ multiplex PCR, the repertoire was profiled, and TCRdb retains in-frame clones only, with some absent. The sample lists 70,000 to 90,000 clones, approximately 92% occurring once. This sequence originates from a human donor in good health. This chain connects TRBV5-1 to TRBJ2-7; 8 bases match TRBD1. Material for sequencing was T cells isolated from PBMCs. Here the CDR3 reads CASSWTGSYEQYF. The CDR3 coding sequence is TGCGCCAGCAGCTGGACAGGGTCCTACGAGCAGTACTTC.